This TCR beta chain was sequenced during a study of T cell clonotyping in hematopoietic cell transplantation. Regarding the study as a whole: After transplant, recipient diversity fell while pathologically expanded clonotypes grew through day 180. Few recipient clonotypes overlapped donors; over 95% were de novo at given depth. Broader posttransplant TCR repertoire diversity was predicted by graft donor and pretransplant recipient Inverse Simpson Index values. No sorting was done, leaving CD4 and CD8 contributions mixed.

J lost 3 bases, V lost 3 bases, and 16 bases had no gene match. The CDR3 loop spans 18 amino acids. In germline, CDR1 is SGHRS, CDR2 YFSETQ. Only in-frame clones appear in the TCRdb table, and some are missing; sequencing was by immunoSEQ multiplex PCR. The table shows 15,000 to 20,000 clones, with 80% to 90% occurring only once. Concerning this clone itself: What it recognizes is unknown.

The rearrangement joins TRBV5-1 to TRBJ2-7; TRBD2 agrees at 9 bases. This clonotype was sampled from a woman aged 40 to 50 in good health. Some clones in this sample may be carry-over from other donors' samples. Sequenced sample: peripheral blood mononuclear cells. CDR3 sequence (DNA): TGCGCCAGCAGCTGGGGTATGGCTAGCGGGAAGATCGTCTACGAGCAGTACTTC. It specifies CASSWGMASGKIVYEQYF.